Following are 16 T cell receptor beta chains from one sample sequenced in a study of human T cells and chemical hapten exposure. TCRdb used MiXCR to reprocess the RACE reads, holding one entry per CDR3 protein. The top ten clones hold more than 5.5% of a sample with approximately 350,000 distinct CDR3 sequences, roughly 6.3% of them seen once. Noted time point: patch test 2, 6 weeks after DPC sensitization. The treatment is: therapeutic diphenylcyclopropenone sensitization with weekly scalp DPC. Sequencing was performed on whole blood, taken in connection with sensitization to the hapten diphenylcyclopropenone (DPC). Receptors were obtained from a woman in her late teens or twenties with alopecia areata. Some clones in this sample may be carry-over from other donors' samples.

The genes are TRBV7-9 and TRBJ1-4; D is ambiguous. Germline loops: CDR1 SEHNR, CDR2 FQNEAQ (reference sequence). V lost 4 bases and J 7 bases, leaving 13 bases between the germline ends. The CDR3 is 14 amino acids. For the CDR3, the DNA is TGTGCCAGCAGCTCTTGGACCAGGCCTGAAAAACTGTTTTTT. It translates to CASSSWTRPEKLFF.

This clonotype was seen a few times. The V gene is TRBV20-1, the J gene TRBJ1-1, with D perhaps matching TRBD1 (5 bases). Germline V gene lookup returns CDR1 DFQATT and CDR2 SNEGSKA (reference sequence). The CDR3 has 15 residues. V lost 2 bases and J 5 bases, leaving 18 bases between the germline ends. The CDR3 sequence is CSARKSGAARTEAFF. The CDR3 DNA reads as TGCAGTGCTAGAAAATCCGGGGCCGCCAGGACTGAAGCTTTCTTT.

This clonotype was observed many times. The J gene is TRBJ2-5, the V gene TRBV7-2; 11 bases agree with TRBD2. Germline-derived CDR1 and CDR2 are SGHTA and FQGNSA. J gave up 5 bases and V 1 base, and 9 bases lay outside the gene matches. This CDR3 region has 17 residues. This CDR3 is CASSLGASGGLMETQYF. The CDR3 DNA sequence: TGTGCCAGCAGCTTAGGGGCTAGCGGGGGGTTGATGGAGACCCAGTACTTC. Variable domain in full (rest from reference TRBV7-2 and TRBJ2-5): GAGVSQSPSNKVTEKGKDVELRCDPISGHTALYWYRQSLGQGLEFLIYFQGNSAPDKSGLPSDRFSAERTGGSVSTLTIQRTQQEDSAVYLCASSLGASGGLMETQYFGPGTRLLVL.

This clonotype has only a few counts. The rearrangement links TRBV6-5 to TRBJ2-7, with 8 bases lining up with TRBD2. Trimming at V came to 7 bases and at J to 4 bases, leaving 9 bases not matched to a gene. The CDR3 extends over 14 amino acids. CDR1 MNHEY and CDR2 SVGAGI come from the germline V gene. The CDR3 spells CASTRQAGGYEQYF. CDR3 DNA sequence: TGTGCCAGCACTAGACAGGCGGGGGGTTACGAGCAGTACTTC.

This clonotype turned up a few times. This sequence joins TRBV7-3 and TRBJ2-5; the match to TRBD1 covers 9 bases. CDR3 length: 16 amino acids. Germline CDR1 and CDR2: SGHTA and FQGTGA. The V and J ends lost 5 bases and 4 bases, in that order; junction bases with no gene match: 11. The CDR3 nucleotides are TGTGCCAGCAGCCTCGCCGCCGGGACAGGGCTAGAGACCCAGTACTTC. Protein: CASSLAAGTGLETQYF.

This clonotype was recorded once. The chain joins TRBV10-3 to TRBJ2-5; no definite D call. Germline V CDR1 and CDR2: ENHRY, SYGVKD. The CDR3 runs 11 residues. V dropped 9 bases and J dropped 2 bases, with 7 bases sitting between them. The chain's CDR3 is CAIGSQETQYF. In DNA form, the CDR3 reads TGTGCCATTGGGTCTCAAGAGACCCAGTACTTC.

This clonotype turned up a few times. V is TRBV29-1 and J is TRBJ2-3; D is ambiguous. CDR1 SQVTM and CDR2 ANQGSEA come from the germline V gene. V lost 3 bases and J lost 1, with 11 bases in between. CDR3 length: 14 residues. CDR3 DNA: TGCAGCGTTGAGCCGACCGCTGGCACAGATACGCAGTATTTT. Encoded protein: CSVEPTAGTDTQYF.

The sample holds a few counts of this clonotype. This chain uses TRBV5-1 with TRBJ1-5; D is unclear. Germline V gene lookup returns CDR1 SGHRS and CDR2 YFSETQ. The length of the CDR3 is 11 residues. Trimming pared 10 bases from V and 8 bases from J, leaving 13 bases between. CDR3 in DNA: TGCGCCGGAACCGAGAAAAAGCCCCAGCATTTT. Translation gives CAGTEKKPQHF. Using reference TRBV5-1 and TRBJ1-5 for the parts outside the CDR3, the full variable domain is KAGVTQTPRYLIKTRGQQVTLSCSPISGHRSVSWYQQTPGQGLQFLFEYFSETQRNKGNFPGRFSGRQFSNSRSEMNVSTLELGDSALYLCAGTEKKPQHFGDGTRLSIL.

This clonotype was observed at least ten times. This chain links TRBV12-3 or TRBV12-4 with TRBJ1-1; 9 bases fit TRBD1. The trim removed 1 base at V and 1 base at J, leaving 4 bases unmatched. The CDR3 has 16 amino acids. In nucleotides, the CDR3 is TGTGCCAGCAGTTTAGACTTGGGACAGGGGAACACTGAAGCTTTCTTT. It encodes CASSLDLGQGNTEAFF.

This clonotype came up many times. CDR3 nucleotide sequence: TGTGCCACCAGCAGAGATCTAGCAGGGAACTATGGCTACACCTTC. Its protein is CATSRDLAGNYGYTF. The rearrangement uses TRBV15 and TRBJ1-2; D is possibly TRBD1 (5 bases). This CDR3 is 15 amino acids long. Germline V gene sequence: CDR1 LNHNV, CDR2 YYDKDF (reference sequence). V was pared by 0 bases and J by 2 bases, with 10 bases between. The variable domain in full, completed from reference TRBV15 and TRBJ1-2, reads DAMVIQNPRYQVTQFGKPVTLSCSQTLNHNVMYWYQQKSSQAPKLLFHYYDKDFNNEADTPDNFQSRRPNTSFCFLDIRSPGLGDTAMYLCATSRDLAGNYGYTFGSGTRLTVV.

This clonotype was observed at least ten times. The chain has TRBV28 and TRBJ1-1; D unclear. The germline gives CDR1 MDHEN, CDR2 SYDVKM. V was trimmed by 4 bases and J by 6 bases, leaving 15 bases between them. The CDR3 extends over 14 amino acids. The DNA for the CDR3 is TGTGCCAGCAGTTCGGGCGCTAGACGCTCTGAAGCTTTCTTT. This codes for CASSSGARRSEAFF.

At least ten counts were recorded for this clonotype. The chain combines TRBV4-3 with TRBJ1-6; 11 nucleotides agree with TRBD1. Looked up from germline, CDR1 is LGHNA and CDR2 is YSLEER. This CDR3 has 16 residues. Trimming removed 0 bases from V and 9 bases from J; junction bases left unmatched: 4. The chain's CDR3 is CASSQEGGTGGSPLHF. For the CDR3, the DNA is TGCGCCAGCAGCCAAGAAGGGGGGACAGGGGGTTCACCCCTCCACTTT.

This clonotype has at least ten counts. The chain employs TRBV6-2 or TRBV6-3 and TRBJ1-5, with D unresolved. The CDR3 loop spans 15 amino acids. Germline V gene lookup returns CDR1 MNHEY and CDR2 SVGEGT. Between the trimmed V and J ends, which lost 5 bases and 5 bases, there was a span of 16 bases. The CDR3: CASSPVKWYDQPQHF. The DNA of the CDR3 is TGTGCCAGCAGTCCGGTAAAATGGTATGATCAGCCCCAGCATTTT.

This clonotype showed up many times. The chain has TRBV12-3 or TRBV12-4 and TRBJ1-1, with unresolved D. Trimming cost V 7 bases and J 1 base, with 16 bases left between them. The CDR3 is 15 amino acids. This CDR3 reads CASTFRDVRNTEAFF. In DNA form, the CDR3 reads TGTGCCAGCACTTTCAGAGACGTTAGGAACACTGAAGCTTTCTTT.

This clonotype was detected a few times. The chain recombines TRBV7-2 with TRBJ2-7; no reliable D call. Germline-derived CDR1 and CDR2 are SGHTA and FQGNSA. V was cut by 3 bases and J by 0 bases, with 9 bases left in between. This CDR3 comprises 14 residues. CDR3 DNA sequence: TGTGCCAGCAGCTTCGGCCCGAGCTCCTACGAGCAGTACTTC. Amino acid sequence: CASSFGPSSYEQYF. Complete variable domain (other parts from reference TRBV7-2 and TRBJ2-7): GAGVSQSPSNKVTEKGKDVELRCDPISGHTALYWYRQSLGQGLEFLIYFQGNSAPDKSGLPSDRFSAERTGGSVSTLTIQRTQQEDSAVYLCASSFGPSSYEQYFGPGTRLTVT.

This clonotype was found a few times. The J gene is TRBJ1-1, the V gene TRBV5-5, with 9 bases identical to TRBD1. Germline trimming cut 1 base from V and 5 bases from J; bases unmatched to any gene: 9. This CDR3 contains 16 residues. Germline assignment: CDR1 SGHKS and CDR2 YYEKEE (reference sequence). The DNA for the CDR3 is TGTGCCAGCAGCTTGATACCCCCCGGACAGGGGACTGAAGCTTTCTTT. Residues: CASSLIPPGQGTEAFF. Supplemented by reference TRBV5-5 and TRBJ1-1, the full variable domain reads DAGVTQSPTHLIKTRGQQVTLRCSPISGHKSVSWYQQVLGQGPQFIFQYYEKEERGRGNFPDRFSARQFPNYSSELNVNALLLGDSALYLCASSLIPPGQGTEAFFGQGTRLTVV.